A single sample is the source of the 27 T cell receptor beta chains below, sequenced in a study of spatial heterogeneity in lung cancer. Time point defined: blood at routine non-recurrence follow-up after resection. TCRdb called the 5' RACE reads again in MiXCR, with one record for every CDR3 protein. The top ten hold around two fifths of the sample, which has 9,500 to 13,000 distinct CDR3 sequences, around 23% seen once. The specimen was PBMCs, collected at follow-up. All receptors come from a male donor with early-stage non-small cell lung cancer.

This clonotype occurred many times. The CDR3 DNA is TGTGCCAGCAGAGTGGGGGCAAAGGACAGAGATACGCAGTATTTT. Translated, it gives CASRVGAKDRDTQYF. This chain uses TRBV7-9 with TRBJ2-3; D may be TRBD1 (6 bases). Germline-derived CDR1 and CDR2 are SEHNR and FQNEAQ (reference sequence). The CDR3 spans 15 residues. Trimming removed 6 bases at V and 5 bases at J, with 18 bases between.

This chain uses TRBV6-5 with TRBJ2-7; the D is unclear. V was trimmed by 8 bases and J by 2 bases, leaving 13 bases between them. The CDR3 has 13 amino acids. Germline values: CDR1 MNHEY, CDR2 SVGAGI. Here the CDR3 reads CASGGPNAYEQYF. In DNA, the CDR3 is TGTGCCAGCGGTGGACCGAATGCCTACGAGCAGTACTTC.

This clonotype turned up a few times. This chain links TRBV5-1 with TRBJ2-2; D not certain. Trimming cost V 0 bases and J 0 bases, with 3 bases left between them. Germline V gene lookup returns CDR1 SGHRS and CDR2 YFSETQ. The CDR3 sequence is 14 residues long. The CDR3 DNA reads as TGCGCCAGCAGCTTGGATCCGAACACCGGGGAGCTGTTTTTT. Its protein is CASSLDPNTGELFF.

In this sample, this clonotype turned up many times. The V and J genes are TRBV18 and TRBJ2-1; 11 bases align to TRBD2. This CDR3 is 14 amino acids long. Germline V gene sequence: CDR1 KGHSH, CDR2 LQKENI. Trimming removed 8 bases from V and 5 bases from J; junction bases left unmatched: 5. The CDR3 DNA reads TGTGCCAGCGTCCGGGGACTAGCGGACAATGAGCAGTTCTTC. Translation gives CASVRGLADNEQFF. Together with reference TRBV18 and TRBJ2-1, the CDR3 gives the full variable domain: NAGVMQNPRHLVRRRGQEARLRCSPMKGHSHVYWYRQLPEEGLKFMVYLQKENIIDESGMPKERFSAEFPKEGPSILRIQQVVRGDSAAYFCASVRGLADNEQFFGPGTRLTVL.

This clonotype was counted a few times. The gene calls are TRBV20-1 and TRBJ2-3; 9 bases fit TRBD1. Losses at the gene ends were 7 bases for V and 1 base for J; bases not matched to a gene: 3. Germline CDR1 DFQATT, CDR2 SNEGSKA (reference sequence). The CDR3 sequence is 13 residues long. In DNA, the CDR3 is TGCAGTGGGGGGGACAGGGGCACAGATACGCAGTATTTT. This codes for CSGGDRGTDTQYF.

The gene calls are TRBV20-1 and TRBJ2-1, with D possibly called TRBD1 or TRBD2 (6 bases each). Germline-derived CDR1 and CDR2 are DFQATT and SNEGSKA (reference sequence). Trimming took 1 base from V and 3 from J, leaving 13 bases between them. This CDR3 spans 15 amino acids. The CDR3 DNA reads TGCAGTGCTAGAGGAACAGGGACTTACTACAATGAGCAGTTCTTC. Translated: CSARGTGTYYNEQFF.

This clonotype was seen more than once but under ten times. V is TRBV4-2 and J is TRBJ1-1; maybe TRBD1 (5 bases). V lost 1 base and J lost 6, with 12 bases in between. The V gene's germline CDR1 is LGHNA and CDR2 YNFKEQ. This CDR3 comprises 14 residues. CDR3 nucleotides: TGTGCCAGCAGCCAAGGGGCAGGGTGGGCTGAAGCTTTCTTT. Protein sequence: CASSQGAGWAEAFF.

This clonotype was observed at least ten times. In DNA form, the CDR3 reads TGTGCCAGCAGCCGGACTAGCGGGTGGATTTCTAGCACAGATACGCAGTATTTT. Amino acids: CASSRTSGWISSTDTQYF. V and J are TRBV12-3 or TRBV12-4 and TRBJ2-3, with TRBD2 identical over 11 bases. V lost 6 bases to trimming and J lost 0 bases; unmatched junction nucleotides: 11. The CDR3 is 18 residues long.

By sample share, this clonotype is large. V usage is TRBV28 and J usage is TRBJ1-5, with no clear D. CDR1 is MDHEN and CDR2 is SYDVKM in the germline V gene. With 1 base removed from V and 5 bases from J, the gap between germline ends came to 12 bases. CDR3 length: 15 amino acids. CDR3 region: CASSLLQVGYQPQHF. CDR3 DNA sequence: TGTGCCAGCAGTTTATTGCAGGTTGGATATCAGCCCCAGCATTTT.

This sequence joins TRBV4-1 and TRBJ1-6, with D maybe TRBD1 (6 bases). Germline V lookup: CDR1 MGHRA, CDR2 YSYEKL. The CDR3 is 16 amino acids. V was trimmed by 0 bases and J by 7 bases, leaving 13 bases between them. The chain's CDR3 is CASSQDARGNNSPLHF. The CDR3 DNA reads TGCGCCAGCAGCCAAGATGCCAGGGGAAACAATTCACCCCTCCACTTT.

By proportion, this clonotype is medium-sized (0.01 to 0.1%). This chain uses TRBV9 with TRBJ1-1; 10 nucleotides line up with TRBD1. The CDR3 covers 14 residues. CDR1 is SGDLS, CDR2 YYNGEE, per germline. V lost 3 bases to trimming and J lost 3 bases; unmatched junction nucleotides: 2. CDR3 sequence: CASSGDRGHTEAFF. CDR3 bases: TGTGCCAGCAGCGGGGACAGGGGTCACACTGAAGCTTTCTTT.

The chain recombines TRBV11-2 with TRBJ2-3, with a possible D match to TRBD1 (7 bases). V lost 5 bases to trimming and J lost 4 bases, with 13 bases between them. Germline assignment: CDR1 SGHAT and CDR2 FQNNGV. This CDR3 is built from 14 residues. The CDR3 bases are TGTGCCAGCAGCCCCAGGGGGGAAGCAGATACGCAGTATTTT. Protein sequence: CASSPRGEADTQYF.

This clonotype came up many times. CDR3 nucleotide sequence: TGTGCCAGCAAAATAATGTCAAGTGGAGATACGCAGTATTTT. This gives the protein CASKIMSSGDTQYF. The rearrangement links TRBV7-2 to TRBJ2-3; D gene uncertain. This CDR3 is built from 14 residues. Trimming cost V 7 bases and J 5 bases, with 16 bases left between them. The germline gives CDR1 SGHTA, CDR2 FQGNSA.

V and J are TRBV5-1 and TRBJ2-7; the match to TRBD1 covers 11 bases. J was trimmed by 3 bases and V by 2 bases; bases with no gene match: 7. The CDR3 spans 16 residues. The germline V gene has CDR1 SGHRS and CDR2 YFSETQ. CDR3 residues: CASSFSRTGGDYEQYF. The DNA for the CDR3 is TGCGCCAGCAGCTTCTCTCGGACAGGGGGCGACTACGAGCAGTACTTC.

The rearrangement links TRBV7-3 to TRBJ2-2, with D hard to call. Trimming pared 4 bases from V and 0 bases from J, leaving 21 bases between. Germline CDR1 SGHTA, CDR2 FQGTGA. This CDR3 contains 19 residues. Here the CDR3 DNA reads TGTGCCAGCAGCTCCCACAAAGAAGACCGGTATCCGAACACCGGGGAGCTGTTTTTT. Protein: CASSSHKEDRYPNTGELFF.

This clonotype showed up just once. This could be a read error, since a much larger clone is one nucleotide away. The chain recombines TRBV20-1 with TRBJ1-5; D unresolved. V dropped 6 bases and J dropped 11 bases, with 20 bases sitting between them. Germline V lookup: CDR1 DFQATT, CDR2 SNEGSKA (reference sequence). The CDR3 has 13 amino acids. The CDR3 spells CSAMDPFKESQHF. The DNA of the CDR3 is TGCAGTGCCATGGACCCCTTTAAGGAATCCCAGCATTTT.

In its sample, this clonotype was seen many times. The rearrangement uses TRBV7-9 and TRBJ2-1, with TRBD2 identical over 8 bases. The CDR3 has 15 residues. The junction had 8 bases not matched to a gene; V was cut back by 5 bases and J by 5 bases. Germline loops: CDR1 SEHNR, CDR2 FQNEAQ (reference sequence). The CDR3 coding sequence is TGTGCCAGCAGCAGCGGGACTAGGGGTAACAATGAGCAGTTCTTC. Its translation is CASSSGTRGNNEQFF.

This clonotype was seen ten or more times. This rearrangement joins TRBV20-1 to TRBJ2-1; 9 bases line up with TRBD1. The trim removed 1 base at V and 7 bases at J, leaving 8 bases unmatched. There are 15 residues in the CDR3. CDR1 DFQATT and CDR2 SNEGSKA come from the germline V gene (reference sequence). The chain's CDR3 is CSARGGQGLGNEQFF. The CDR3, as DNA: TGCAGTGCTAGAGGAGGACAGGGGTTGGGGAATGAGCAGTTCTTC.

This chain uses TRBV7-2 with TRBJ2-3, with D perhaps being TRBD1 or TRBD2 (5 bases each). Trimming took 1 base from V and 0 from J, leaving 8 bases between them. This CDR3 is built from 15 residues. Looked up from germline, CDR1 is SGHTA and CDR2 is FQGNSA. The CDR3 DNA sequence: TGTGCCAGCAGCTTAGGGGGACCCAGCACAGATACGCAGTATTTT. It encodes CASSLGGPSTDTQYF.

This chain connects TRBV2 to TRBJ2-7, with D hard to call. This CDR3 comprises 13 residues. Germline V gene sequence: CDR1 SNHLY, CDR2 FYNNEI. V was trimmed by 3 bases and J by 3 bases, leaving 9 bases between them. CDR3 in amino acids: CASSDDYSYEQYF. The CDR3 DNA sequence: TGTGCCAGCAGTGATGATTACAGCTACGAGCAGTACTTC.

The chain employs TRBV27 and TRBJ1-5, with a weak D call TRBD1 (6 bases). Between the trimmed V and J ends, which lost 5 bases and 4 bases, there was a span of 15 bases. The germline V gene has CDR1 MNHEY and CDR2 SMNVEV (reference sequence). The CDR3 contains 15 residues. DNA of the CDR3: TGTGCCAGCAGTCCTGACGGGACACATAATCAGCCCCAGCATTTT. This codes for CASSPDGTHNQPQHF.

This clonotype is medium-sized by share. The V and J genes are TRBV11-2 and TRBJ2-1; the D is unclear. Germline V gene data show CDR1 as SGHAT and CDR2 as FQNNGV. V was clipped by 5 bases and J by 9 bases, with 17 bases between them. The CDR3 is 14 amino acids. The CDR3 sequence is CASSDPRRGSEQFF. In DNA, the CDR3 is TGTGCCAGCAGCGACCCCCGGAGAGGAAGTGAGCAGTTCTTC.

This clonotype was counted ten times or more. The rearrangement joins TRBV19 to TRBJ2-1; D perhaps matches TRBD1 (6 bases). This CDR3 contains 13 residues. The germline V gene encodes CDR1 LNHDA and CDR2 SQIVND (reference sequence). The V end lost 7 bases, the J end lost 4 bases, and 11 bases lay between the germline ends. CDR3 amino acids: CASTKGQYNEQFF. For the CDR3, the DNA is TGTGCCAGTACCAAAGGACAGTACAATGAGCAGTTCTTC.

V gene TRBV28 combines with J gene TRBJ1-5; tentative D call: TRBD1 (6 bases). Looked up from germline, CDR1 is MDHEN and CDR2 is SYDVKM. V was clipped by 2 bases and J by 2 bases, with 13 bases between them. CDR3 length: 16 amino acids. The CDR3 DNA reads TGTGCCAGCAGTTTAAGTACCGGGGGGCGCAATCAGCCCCAGCATTTT. It yields the protein CASSLSTGGRNQPQHF.

V gene TRBV5-1 combines with J gene TRBJ2-2; 8 bases are shared with TRBD2. This CDR3 has 17 residues. Germline lookup yields CDR1 SGHRS and CDR2 YFSETQ. J lost 4 bases, V lost 4 bases, and 12 bases had no gene match. CDR3 in amino acids: CASSPPSVREVTGELFF. The CDR3 DNA sequence: TGCGCCAGCAGCCCGCCCTCCGTGCGGGAGGTCACCGGGGAGCTGTTTTTT. The full variable domain, rest sourced from reference TRBV5-1 and TRBJ2-2, is KAGVTQTPRYLIKTRGQQVTLSCSPISGHRSVSWYQQTPGQGLQFLFEYFSETQRNKGNFPGRFSGRQFSNSRSEMNVSTLELGDSALYLCASSPPSVREVTGELFFGEGSRLTVL.

A few counts support this clonotype. The chain couples TRBV5-1 to TRBJ1-2, with 8 nucleotides matching TRBD1. Looked up from germline, CDR1 is SGHRS and CDR2 is YFSETQ. The CDR3 is 14 residues long. Germline trimming cut 5 bases from V and 8 bases from J; bases unmatched to any gene: 11. CDR3 sequence reads: CASRLGTGSYGYTF. The CDR3 DNA is TGCGCCAGCAGGCTCGGGACAGGCTCGTACGGCTACACCTTC.

This clonotype was counted ten times or more. The V gene is TRBV7-2, the J gene TRBJ1-5; possible D gene TRBD1, 6 bases. The length of the CDR3 is 16 residues. CDR1 and CDR2 from the germline V gene are SGHTA and FQGNSA. V was pared by 2 bases and J by 1 base, with 12 bases between. CDR3 amino acids: CASSLRMQGSNQPQHF. The CDR3 DNA reads TGTGCCAGCAGCTTACGTATGCAGGGGAGCAATCAGCCCCAGCATTTT.